This note documents a single T cell receptor beta chain sequence. Its antigen is as yet unknown. The data stem from a study of STAT5B mutations in CD4+ large granular lymphocyte leukemia. Study outcomes and limitations: Patient CD4-sorted repertoires looked more clonal than healthy CD4+ repertoires, even without putative leukemic clones. Without HLA matching, higher CD4+ than CD8+ T-LGLL clonality could reflect small sample size. Compared with healthy controls (2/35), patient top clones favored TRBV06 (8/27).

As originally analysed: Productive clonotypes were detectable down to 2.59 x 10-5 frequency. Using immunoSEQ multiplex PCR, the repertoire was profiled, and TCRdb retains in-frame clones only, with some absent. Clone size and the V and J calls come from that table; the DNA yielded D and trimming. This table has roughly 40,000 clones, around 84% appearing once. CDR1 and CDR2 (germline): SGHRS, YFSETQ. This CDR3 is built from 14 residues. Trimming at V came to 4 bases and at J to 9 bases, leaving 11 bases not matched to a gene. This TCR derives from a human donor in good health. The material sequenced was CD4+ T cells from blood buffy coats. J is TRBJ2-3 and V is TRBV5-1; TRBD2 aligns across 7 bases. CDR3: CASSLRDRGDTQYF. CDR3 DNA sequence: TGCGCCAGCAGCCTCCGGGATCGGGGGGACACGCAGTATTTT. Full variable domain (remainder filled in from reference TRBV5-1 and TRBJ2-3): KAGVTQTPRYLIKTRGQQVTLSCSPISGHRSVSWYQQTPGQGLQFLFEYFSETQRNKGNFPGRFSGRQFSNSRSEMNVSTLELGDSALYLCASSLRDRGDTQYFGPGTRLTVL.